This T cell receptor (beta chain) was documented in a study of cytomegalovirus exposure and HLA in healthy donors. Worth noting for this clone: Its target is unknown.

This CDR3 is built from 13 residues. Germline CDR1 MNHEY, CDR2 SVGAGI. Germline trimming cut 6 bases from V and 6 bases from J; bases unmatched to any gene: 5. Vbeta (60) and Jbeta (13) primers were used in the PCR. Using immunoSEQ multiplex PCR, the repertoire was profiled, and TCRdb retains in-frame clones only, with some absent. Of some 170,000 clones detected, about 80% appear once; the ten largest clones hold approximately 4.8%. General study results and limits: According to an earlier analysis, most TCR beta V segments yielded productive rearrangements about 87% or about 30% of the time. In a later analysis, CMV-associated beta chains were mostly HLA-associated, it appeared.

The specimen was PBMCs. This rearrangement joins TRBV6-5 to TRBJ1-5, with 7 bases matching TRBD1. This TCR came from a man aged 30 to 39 in good health and CMV-seronegative. The CDR3 here is CASSPTGIQPQHF. The CDR3 DNA is TGTGCCAGCAGCCCGACAGGGATTCAGCCCCAGCATTTT.